This entry describes one TCR beta chain. Which antigen it targets is not known. Per-nucleotide qualities are absent, and no much larger clonotype sits a single base away. Every donor was a healthy Caucasian. Three pairs of female monozygotic twins, all aged about 18 to 30 years, were included in the twin cohort. The RNA used for TCR libraries was isolated from peripheral blood mononuclear cells. The library relied on 5' RACE. Sequencing used an Illumina HiSeq 2000. Template switching added a universal primer binding site, and the final cDNA carried a unique molecular identifier that allowed TCR cDNA molecules to be counted accurately. Specific primers in the conserved constant-segment region were used to synthesize first-strand cDNA for the TCR alpha and beta chains. To control for contamination, each cDNA library was double barcoded with a SMART-Mk sample barcode plus Illumina barcodes. Two successive PCR steps introduced TruSeq adapter sequences along with Illumina sample barcodes. The Illumina HiSeq platform was used with custom primers to sequence TCR alpha and beta cDNA libraries. Turning to the authors' computational methods: MiGEC was used to process raw reads and extract unique molecular identifiers, and MiXCR was used to find CDR3 positions. For each individual, recombination models were inferred using an EM algorithm with the repgenHMM and IGoR tools. The analysis of shared clonotypes was done with the tcR package in R, with sharing normalized by the product of cloneset sizes. Out-of-frame nonproductive sequences were analyzed to study raw recombination free of thymic and clonal selection effects. Using fastp trimming at Q25 and MiXCR clonotype assembly, TCRdb reanalyzed the public sequencing data and kept in-frame beta chains. Each entry merges the rows of one CDR3 protein and shows their most common DNA and genes. The V and J calls and clone size are TCRdb's, not the authors'. Across this sample there are around 690,000 distinct CDR3 sequences, with less than 25% seen only once. Of the sample, more than 4% falls within the top ten clones.

This record comes from a study of identical twins (dated by TCRdb to the mid-2010s). For the wider study: To test whether fetal clonotypes persist, the study used deep sequencing on TCR alpha and beta repertoires from monozygotic twins, unrelated adults of various ages, and cord blood. To rule out contamination, the twin experiments were replicated at different times with different library preparation protocols.

V is clipped by 5 bases and J by 12 bases, and the sequence between their germline boundaries is 17 bases long. There are 12 amino acids in the CDR3, from cysteine to phenylalanine inclusive. Of all the DNA, just the CDR3 is kept, 36 bases in frame from base 1. Summary of the overall study and its limitations: Zero-insertion analyses could be partly confounded by invariant T cells such as MAIT and iNKT, although diverse VJ usage argued against such confounding for most clonotypes. Out-of-frame TCR alpha sequences shared between twins showed an excess of low generation-probability sequences compared with coincidental sharing between unrelated individuals. In monozygotic twins, out-of-frame TCR alpha sharing was systematically underestimated by recombination models, although the models agreed with sharing between unrelated individuals. Because the same donors could not be followed over many years, the conclusions relied on cross-sectional statistical analysis. Excess twin sharing in beta out-of-frame sequences was weaker because fewer shared sequences lowered the signal-to-noise ratio. Abundant cord blood beta clonotypes had fewer insertions, young adult naive repertoires showed a similar but weaker trend, and memory repertoires showed no such trend.

In addition, the sample was reused for a study of T cells expressing NK-cell markers. As described in the second report: TCR beta-chain repertoires were profiled in sorted CD3+CD56+NKG2C+, CD3+CD56+NKG2C- and CD3+CD56-NKG2C+ T-cell subsets from several donors. Among the eight sequenced donors, only one was HCMV-seronegative, while the other seven were HCMV-seropositive. In several experiments an anti-gammadeltaTCR antibody was added to restrict sorting to alphabetaTCR-expressing T cells. In 5 to 7 donors, the dominant CD3+CD56+NKG2C+ clonotypes ranked among the top 10 CD8+ clonotypes, making up 1.0-7.0% of CD8+ T cells. Those dominant clonotypes were again the most abundant among CD3+CD56-NKG2C+ cells in four donors, at about 25-65%. Whether the expanded NKG2C-expressing T cell clones were specific for HCMV antigens remained unclear. The eight sequenced donors were randomly selected healthy volunteers, three men and five women. To determine HCMV serostatus, a commercial ELISA kit was used to detect HCMV-specific IgG in serum. For more than 5 donors, unsorted PBMC were also used to sequence bulk peripheral blood T-cell repertoires. MIGEC handled demultiplexing of the reads and grouping by UMI, while MiTCR was used to assemble and quantify clonotypes. To exclude erroneous sequences, any TCR cDNA sequence not supported by at least two reads was discarded. Downstream repertoire analysis used the tcR package, and clonotypes were matched across fractions by CDR3 nucleotide sequence plus V segment. VDJmatch was used to annotate antigen specificity against VDJdb, with one amino acid substitution in CDR3 allowed.

This TCR derives from a woman between 18 and 29 years old in good health. The source material was PBMCs. The rearranged segments are TRBV12-3 or TRBV12-4 and TRBJ2-7; the D call is tentative, TRBD1 or TRBD2, as each matches 6 bases. The CDR3 region reads CASSTEGVGWYF. The bases are TGTGCCAGCAGTACGGAGGGGGTTGGGTGGTACTTC.